This passage covers 25 T cell receptor beta chains from one sample sequenced in a study of T cells after yellow fever vaccination. MiXCR, applied by TCRdb to the 5' RACE reads, yields one record per CDR3 protein. Of approximately 130,000 distinct CDR3 sequences in the sample, 13% to 15% were seen once. The specimen comprised CD8+ T cells sorted from PBMCs, sampled 5 days after the yellow fever booster vaccination. These receptors were taken from a man in his late teens or twenties who received the YFV17D yellow fever vaccine.

The chain joins TRBV14 to TRBJ2-7; tentatively, D is TRBD1 or TRBD2 (5 bases each). The V gene lost 1 base and the J gene lost 6 bases, with 13 bases spanning the gap. The CDR3 contains 14 residues. Per germline, CDR1 SGHDN and CDR2 FVKESK. DNA of the CDR3: TGTGCCAGCAGCCAAGGTCTGGGGGTAGGCGAGCAGTACTTC. Residues: CASSQGLGVGEQYF.

V is TRBV7-2 and J is TRBJ2-7; D unclear. CDR1 SGHTA and CDR2 FQGNSA come from the germline V gene. Trimming took 1 base from V and 5 from J, leaving 9 bases between them. The CDR3 is made up of 13 amino acids. The CDR3 is CASSLEGWDEQYV. The CDR3 DNA reads TGTGCCAGCAGCTTAGAGGGATGGGACGAGCAGTACGTC.

This clonotype was seen a few times. The chain combines TRBV9 with TRBJ1-1; no clear D gene. CDR1 and CDR2 from the germline V gene are SGDLS and YYNGEE. V lost 2 bases and J 0 bases, leaving 5 bases between the germline ends. There are 13 residues in the CDR3. The CDR3 is CASSVLVNTEAFF. The CDR3 DNA is TGTGCCAGCAGCGTTCTCGTGAACACTGAAGCTTTCTTT.

The J gene is TRBJ2-7, the V gene TRBV4-1, with D hard to call. V gave up 0 bases and J gave up 6 bases, with 6 bases separating them. CDR3 length: 12 residues. Germline lookup yields CDR1 MGHRA and CDR2 YSYEKL. The CDR3 sequence: CASSQDHIEQYF. CDR3 sequence (DNA): TGCGCCAGCAGCCAAGATCACATCGAGCAGTACTTC.

This clonotype was seen a handful of times. The CDR3 DNA is TGCAGTGCTAGAGATACTAGCGGGGAAGAGACCCAGTACTTC. It is translated as CSARDTSGEETQYF. V is TRBV20-1 and J is TRBJ2-5; 10 bases line up with TRBD2. The CDR3 consists of 14 residues. The ends lost 0 bases at V and 3 bases at J; junction bases unmatched: 1. From germline, CDR1 is DFQATT and CDR2 SNEGSKA (reference sequence).

The J gene is TRBJ2-1, the V gene TRBV15; 12 nucleotides line up with TRBD2. The germline V gene encodes CDR1 LNHNV and CDR2 YYDKDF (reference sequence). The CDR3 loop spans 23 amino acids. V lost 0 bases to trimming and J lost 3 bases; unmatched junction nucleotides: 21. CDR3 residues: CATSRDSVPTSGGRGPLYNEQFF. The CDR3 coding sequence is TGTGCCACCAGCAGAGATTCGGTGCCGACTAGCGGGGGCCGGGGACCCCTCTACAATGAGCAGTTCTTC.

The chain links TRBV6-5 to TRBJ2-2, with TRBD1 identical over 8 bases. Losses at the gene ends were 2 bases for V and 4 bases for J; bases not matched to a gene: 9. Germline V gene sequence: CDR1 MNHEY, CDR2 SVGAGI. The CDR3 is 17 residues long. The CDR3 protein is CASSYRPTGVGTGELFF. The CDR3 bases are TGTGCCAGCAGTTACCGACCGACAGGGGTTGGCACCGGGGAGCTGTTTTTT.

The rearrangement uses TRBV5-1 and TRBJ1-2; D remains ambiguous. The CDR3 is 13 residues long. Trimming cost V 5 bases and J 3 bases, with 11 bases left between them. Per the germline V gene, CDR1 is SGHRS and CDR2 is YFSETQ. CDR3 protein: CASRPVDDYGYTF. The CDR3, as DNA: TGCGCCAGCAGGCCCGTGGATGACTATGGCTACACCTTC. The full variable domain, its missing parts supplied by reference TRBV5-1 and TRBJ1-2, is KAGVTQTPRYLIKTRGQQVTLSCSPISGHRSVSWYQQTPGQGLQFLFEYFSETQRNKGNFPGRFSGRQFSNSRSEMNVSTLELGDSALYLCASRPVDDYGYTFGSGTRLTVV.

In its sample, this clonotype was seen a few times. The chain recombines TRBV6-1 with TRBJ2-7; 11 bases map to TRBD2. J gave up 4 bases and V 7 bases, and 6 bases lay outside the gene matches. The CDR3 is 14 amino acids. Germline-derived CDR1 and CDR2 are MNHNS and SASEGT. This CDR3 reads CASNPGTSGYEQYF. For the CDR3, the DNA is TGTGCCAGCAACCCCGGGACTAGCGGTTACGAGCAGTACTTC.

V and J are TRBV7-9 and TRBJ2-4, with 10 bases aligning to TRBD2. Germline V gene lookup returns CDR1 SEHNR and CDR2 FQNEAQ (reference sequence). The CDR3 runs 16 residues. With V trimmed by 5 bases and J by 6 bases, 10 bases remained unmatched. The CDR3, as DNA: TGTGCCAGCAGCCCGAACCTAGCGGGGGAACGAAACATTCAGTACTTC. Its protein is CASSPNLAGERNIQYF.

This clonotype was seen at least ten times. The chain uses TRBV29-1 and TRBJ2-3, with TRBD2 as a possible D gene (5 bases). This CDR3 region has 16 residues. V was trimmed by 6 bases and J by 0 bases, leaving 19 bases between them. Germline loops: CDR1 SQVTM, CDR2 ANQGSEA. CDR3 DNA sequence: TGCAGCGTCGCATCTTACGGACGAGGGAGCACAGATACGCAGTATTTT. Amino acids: CSVASYGRGSTDTQYF.

V and J are TRBV27 and TRBJ1-5; tentatively, D is TRBD1 (6 bases). The V end was cut by 1 base, the J end by 6 bases, with 10 bases between. CDR3 size: 14 residues. Germline V gene data show CDR1 as MNHEY and CDR2 as SMNVEV (reference sequence). CDR3 region: CASSLYRVSQPQHF. CDR3 coding DNA: TGTGCCAGCAGTTTATACAGGGTCAGTCAGCCCCAGCATTTT.

The chain joins TRBV20-1 to TRBJ2-4; perhaps TRBD2 as D (7 bases). The V and J ends lost 7 bases and 0 bases respectively, with 16 bases between them. Per the germline V gene, CDR1 is DFQATT and CDR2 is SNEGSKA (reference sequence). This CDR3 contains 15 residues. CDR3 DNA: TGCAGTGGAACCGGGGGGCGACTAGCCAAAAACATTCAGTACTTC. Translating gives CSGTGGRLAKNIQYF.

The chain is built from TRBV5-1 and TRBJ2-7; D not certain. The CDR3 is made up of 14 amino acids. Germline lookup yields CDR1 SGHRS and CDR2 YFSETQ. The V and J ends lost 0 bases and 2 bases respectively, with 9 bases between them. CDR3 sequence: CASSLGIGTYEQYF. Here the CDR3 DNA reads TGCGCCAGCAGCTTGGGGATTGGGACCTACGAGCAGTACTTC. Full variable domain (remainder filled in from reference TRBV5-1 and TRBJ2-7): KAGVTQTPRYLIKTRGQQVTLSCSPISGHRSVSWYQQTPGQGLQFLFEYFSETQRNKGNFPGRFSGRQFSNSRSEMNVSTLELGDSALYLCASSLGIGTYEQYFGPGTRLTVT.

The chain carries TRBV10-3 and TRBJ2-2, with D perhaps being TRBD1 or TRBD2 (6 bases each). V was shortened by 0 bases and J by 7 bases, with 12 bases between the two germline ends. Germline CDR1 ENHRY, CDR2 SYGVKD. There are 15 residues in the CDR3. In nucleotides, the CDR3 is TGTGCCATCAGTGAGTCGACAGGAGGGTTCGGGGAGCTGTTTTTT. Its translation: CAISESTGGFGELFF.

The chain is built from TRBV9 and TRBJ2-7; D gene ambiguous. V lost 4 bases and J 0 bases, leaving 11 bases between the germline ends. CDR1 and CDR2 from the germline V gene are SGDLS and YYNGEE. The CDR3 runs 14 residues. The CDR3 bases are TGTGCCAGCAGCTTCACCCAAACCTCCTACGAGCAGTACTTC. This encodes CASSFTQTSYEQYF.

As DNA, the CDR3 is TGTGCCAGCAGCCCCCGAACGAACACAGGGTCCCATTCACCCCTCCACTTT. It specifies CASSPRTNTGSHSPLHF. The chain couples TRBV4-2 to TRBJ1-6; possible D gene TRBD1, 6 bases. With 4 bases removed from V and 8 bases from J, the gap between germline ends came to 21 bases. Germline CDR1 is LGHNA and CDR2 is YNFKEQ. The CDR3 covers 17 residues.

The rearrangement joins TRBV11-2 to TRBJ2-2; D gene unclear. There are 14 residues in the CDR3. The germline CDR1 and CDR2 sequences are SGHAT and FQNNGV. V dropped 3 bases and J dropped 1 base, with 6 bases sitting between them. In DNA, the CDR3 is TGTGCCAGCAGCTTCGGCAGGAACACCGGGGAGCTGTTTTTT. It specifies CASSFGRNTGELFF.

This clonotype was counted at least ten times. This sequence joins TRBV7-6 and TRBJ2-4; 8 bases align to TRBD1. Trimming at V came to 4 bases and at J to 9 bases, leaving 2 bases not matched to a gene. This CDR3 contains 12 residues. From germline, CDR1 is SGHVS and CDR2 FNYEAQ. The CDR3 loop reads CASSSGTGIQYF. The DNA of the CDR3 is TGTGCCAGCAGCTCGGGGACAGGCATTCAGTACTTC.

There are a few counts of this clonotype. The chain joins TRBV6-2 or TRBV6-3 to TRBJ2-1; D unclear. The CDR3 runs 12 residues. V dropped 5 bases and J dropped 7 bases, with 9 bases sitting between them. Germline V gene lookup returns CDR1 MNHEY and CDR2 SVGEGT. Here the CDR3 DNA reads TGTGCCAGCAGTGCCGGAAAAAATGAGCAGTTCTTC. It encodes CASSAGKNEQFF.

This clonotype came up a few times. The CDR3 spells CASSYGGASTGELFF. For the CDR3, the DNA is TGTGCCAGCAGTTACGGGGGGGCGAGTACCGGGGAGCTGTTTTTT. J is TRBJ2-2 and V is TRBV6-6; D may be TRBD2 (7 bases). This CDR3 comprises 15 residues. Germline V lookup: CDR1 MNHNY, CDR2 SVGAGI (reference sequence). V was trimmed by 2 bases and J by 5 bases, leaving 12 bases between them.

The rearrangement joins TRBV6-2 or TRBV6-3 to TRBJ2-7; D remains ambiguous. This CDR3 comprises 12 residues. Between the trimmed V and J ends, which lost 5 bases and 3 bases, there was a span of 8 bases. Germline V gene data show CDR1 as MNHEY and CDR2 as SVGEGT. The CDR3: CASSPGLYEQYV. DNA for the CDR3: TGTGCCAGCAGTCCGGGCCTCTACGAGCAGTACGTC.

Only a few counts were recorded for this clonotype. The chain has TRBV12-3 or TRBV12-4 and TRBJ2-1; D may match TRBD1 or TRBD2 (5 bases each). Trimming took off 7 bases at V and 3 bases at J, with 16 bases between the two ends. The CDR3 runs to 15 residues. The CDR3: CASTLGPLHYNEQFF. CDR3 DNA: TGTGCCAGCACCTTGGGACCTCTTCACTACAATGAGCAGTTCTTC.

This clonotype was recorded a few times. The rearrangement links TRBV29-1 to TRBJ2-7; the match to TRBD1 covers 7 bases. Unmatched junction bases numbered 6, after V lost 6 bases and J lost 1 base. The CDR3 contains 13 residues. Germline V CDR1 and CDR2: SQVTM, ANQGSEA. DNA of the CDR3: TGCAGCGTCCGGGACAGCTCGTCCTACGAGCAGTACTTC. It translates to CSVRDSSSYEQYF.

This clonotype appeared a few times. The chain carries TRBV11-2 and TRBJ2-3; D may match TRBD1 or TRBD2 (7 bases each). The CDR3 length is 17 residues. The germline V and J ends were trimmed by 5 bases and 6 bases, with 24 bases remaining between them. Germline V gene data show CDR1 as SGHAT and CDR2 as FQNNGV. The CDR3 nucleotides are TGTGCCAGCAGCACAAAAGACAGGGAAATGGGGGGGGATACGCAGTATTTT. It translates to CASSTKDREMGGDTQYF.